This passage covers 19 T cell receptor beta chains from one sample sequenced in a study of early T cells in non-severe SARS-CoV-2 infection. TCRdb re-derived calls from the 5' RACE reads in MiXCR, one entry per CDR3 protein. This sample has approximately 70,000 distinct CDR3 sequences, with about 5% found just once. Sequenced material: whole blood, taken at baseline. Receptors were obtained from an adult who was a healthcare worker with PCR-confirmed SARS-CoV-2 infection or an uninfected control (not recorded which).

This clonotype was picked up a small number of times. The chain couples TRBV7-6 to TRBJ2-3; unclear D gene. This CDR3 contains 15 residues. V was cut by 6 bases and J by 2 bases, with 15 bases left in between. CDR1 SGHVS and CDR2 FNYEAQ come from the germline V gene. The CDR3 DNA reads as TGTGCCAGCAGTAGAACTGGGCTTTCCACAGATACGCAGTATTTT. It translates to CASSRTGLSTDTQYF.

In its sample, this clonotype was seen many times. The V gene is TRBV10-2, the J gene TRBJ2-7, with 7 bases lining up with TRBD1. CDR3 size: 14 residues. CDR1 and CDR2 (germline): WSHSY, SAAADI. J was trimmed by 6 bases and V by 6 bases; bases with no gene match: 11. CDR3 sequence reads: CASSPPDRVGEQYF. In nucleotides, the CDR3 is TGCGCCAGCAGCCCACCAGACAGGGTCGGCGAGCAGTACTTC.

The chain has TRBV19 and TRBJ2-7; maybe TRBD2 (6 bases). The germline V gene encodes CDR1 LNHDA and CDR2 SQIVND (reference sequence). Trimming shortened V by 0 bases and J by 3 bases, and 9 bases separated the two germline ends. The CDR3 contains 14 residues. CDR3 protein: CASSIDRDFYEQYF. DNA of the CDR3: TGTGCCAGTAGTATAGATCGGGACTTCTACGAGCAGTACTTC.

The chain is built from TRBV20-1 and TRBJ2-1; 9 bases fit TRBD2. Germline V gives CDR1 DFQATT, CDR2 SNEGSKA (reference sequence). Trimming took 0 bases from V and 10 from J; bases not matched to a gene: 16. The CDR3 spans 17 residues. The CDR3 DNA reads TGCAGTGCTAGAGATCTCCGGGGGCAAGCGGGAGGATGGGAGCAGTTCTTC. It encodes CSARDLRGQAGGWEQFF.

Ten or more counts support this clonotype. The V gene is TRBV28, the J gene TRBJ2-7; D unclear. Looked up from germline, CDR1 is MDHEN and CDR2 is SYDVKM. The CDR3 is made up of 12 amino acids. The ends were cut back, 1 base at V and 3 bases at J, with 4 bases in the middle. The CDR3 is CASSLFDYEQYF. The CDR3 nucleotides read TGTGCCAGCAGTTTATTTGACTACGAGCAGTACTTC.

V is TRBV7-3 and J is TRBJ2-5; the D is unclear. Trimming removed 2 bases from V and 7 bases from J, with 11 bases in between. Germline CDR1 reads SGHTA; CDR2 reads FQGTGA. The CDR3 has 13 amino acids. The DNA for the CDR3 is TGTGCCAGCAGCTTATTGGTCCACGGGACCCAGTACTTC. Residues: CASSLLVHGTQYF.

In DNA, the CDR3 is TGCGCCAGCAGCTTAACGCAGGTTGCCACTGAAGCTTTCTTT. Amino acid sequence: CASSLTQVATEAFF. The rearrangement uses TRBV5-1 and TRBJ1-1; D is unresolved. Germline loops: CDR1 SGHRS, CDR2 YFSETQ. V was cut by 2 bases and J by 4 bases, with 12 bases left in between. The CDR3 length is 14 residues.

This clonotype was seen a handful of times. The genes are TRBV12-5 and TRBJ1-2; 7 bases are shared with TRBD1. The CDR3 consists of 13 residues. Germline lookup yields CDR1 LGHNT and CDR2 FRNRAP. The trim removed 5 bases at V and 4 bases at J, leaving 4 bases unmatched. The CDR3 region has the DNA TGTGCTAGTGGTCCCGAGGGGGCCTATGGCTACACCTTC. Translated: CASGPEGAYGYTF.

Ten or more counts support this clonotype. CDR3 in amino acids: CASSLEVGTGISYEQYF. CDR3 bases: TGTGCCAGCAGCTTAGAGGTCGGGACAGGGATTTCCTACGAGCAGTACTTC. The V and J genes are TRBV11-2 and TRBJ2-7; 9 bases are a match to TRBD1. The CDR3 sequence is 17 residues long. Germline CDR1 SGHAT, CDR2 FQNNGV. J gave up 1 base and V 0 bases, and 7 bases lay outside the gene matches.

This clonotype was seen ten or more times. This chain joins TRBV11-2 and TRBJ2-1; weak D call: TRBD2 (6 bases). Per germline, CDR1 SGHAT and CDR2 FQNNGV. The CDR3 is made up of 14 amino acids. Trimming took 0 bases from V and 9 from J, leaving 12 bases between them. The CDR3 here is CASSLEGGGSEQFF. In DNA, the CDR3 is TGTGCCAGCAGCTTAGAGGGAGGAGGCAGTGAGCAGTTCTTC.

This rearrangement joins TRBV7-6 to TRBJ2-2, with TRBD2 identical over 12 bases. V lost 4 bases to trimming and J lost 5 bases; unmatched junction nucleotides: 5. In germline, CDR1 is SGHVS, CDR2 FNYEAQ. The CDR3 has 16 amino acids. The CDR3 sequence is CASSSRLAGETGELFF. CDR3 in DNA: TGTGCCAGCAGCTCCCGACTAGCGGGAGAAACCGGGGAGCTGTTTTTT.

Many counts were recorded for this clonotype. This sequence joins TRBV7-6 and TRBJ1-4, with D perhaps matching TRBD1 (5 bases). The germline V gene encodes CDR1 SGHVS and CDR2 FNYEAQ. CDR3 size: 15 residues. Deletions cut 0 bases from V and 7 bases from J, with 12 bases between. The CDR3 coding sequence is TGTGCCAGCAGCTTAGCGGGGGGGTCGGGTGAAAAACTGTTTTTT. Its translation: CASSLAGGSGEKLFF.

This clonotype was seen only a few times. The chain carries TRBV6-6 and TRBJ1-6; 7 positions match TRBD1. Looked up from germline, CDR1 is MNHNY and CDR2 is SVGAGI (reference sequence). V was clipped by 1 base and J by 7 bases; unmatched bases: 4. This CDR3 contains 15 residues. In DNA, the CDR3 is TGTGCCAGCAGTTACTTTACAGGGGCGAATTCACCCCTCCACTTT. This sequence encodes CASSYFTGANSPLHF.

The sample holds many counts of this clonotype. This chain uses TRBV6-1 with TRBJ2-1; D is perhaps TRBD2 (6 bases). Germline V gene lookup returns CDR1 MNHNS and CDR2 SASEGT. CDR3 length: 15 residues. V shed 8 bases and J shed 6 bases, with 20 bases lying between them. CDR3 region: CASGTLAAISNEQFF. The CDR3 DNA sequence: TGTGCCAGCGGCACATTAGCGGCCATTAGCAATGAGCAGTTCTTC.

At least ten counts were recorded for this clonotype. The chain employs TRBV12-3 or TRBV12-4 and TRBJ2-7, with TRBD2 matching over 7 bases. This CDR3 has 15 amino acids. The V and J ends lost 6 bases and 5 bases, in that order; junction bases with no gene match: 13. The CDR3 sequence: CASSRQAGTSDEQYF. The CDR3 DNA reads as TGTGCCAGCAGCAGACAAGCGGGGACCTCTGACGAGCAGTACTTC.

This clonotype was seen many times. V is TRBV2 and J is TRBJ1-3, with TRBD1 as a possible D gene (5 bases). There are 14 residues in the CDR3. V lost 3 bases and J 2 bases, leaving 8 bases between the germline ends. The germline CDR1 and CDR2 sequences are SNHLY and FYNNEI. DNA of the CDR3: TGTGCCAGCAGTGAGAGGGGAACTGGAAACACCATATATTTT. This sequence encodes CASSERGTGNTIYF.

The chain has TRBV7-4 and TRBJ2-1; 8 bases align to TRBD2. This CDR3 spans 15 amino acids. Germline CDR1 reads SGHVT; CDR2 reads SQSDAQ. V lost 5 bases, J lost 10 bases, and 13 bases stayed unmatched. CDR3 bases: TGTGCCAGCAGCCCCCGGGGGCCAGCGGGAGTCGAGCAGTTCTTC. Residues: CASSPRGPAGVEQFF.

This chain connects TRBV7-9 to TRBJ2-3; weak D call: TRBD1 (5 bases). The CDR3 runs 15 residues. Germline CDR1 and CDR2: SEHNR and FQNEAQ (reference sequence). V lost 3 bases, J lost 2 bases, and 12 bases lay in between. Written as DNA, the CDR3 is TGTGCCAGCAGCTTGACAGCACCCTACACAGATACGCAGTATTTT. Translating gives CASSLTAPYTDTQYF.

This clonotype showed up many times. The chain carries TRBV30 and TRBJ2-1, with 9 bases identical to TRBD2. Germline CDR1 reads GTSNPN; CDR2 reads SVGIG (reference sequence). The CDR3 is 13 residues long. Trimming at V came to 3 bases and at J to 9 bases, leaving 6 bases not matched to a gene. The CDR3 reads CAWSAGGPSEQFF. In DNA form, the CDR3 reads TGTGCCTGGAGCGCGGGAGGGCCGAGTGAGCAGTTCTTC. The complete variable domain, with remaining parts taken from reference TRBV30 and TRBJ2-1, reads SQTIHQWPATLVQPVGSPLSLECTVEGTSNPNLYWYRQAAGRGLQLLFYSVGIGQISSEVPQNLSASRPQDRQFILSSKKLLLSDSGFYLCAWSAGGPSEQFFGPGTRLTVL.